This TCR beta chain was observed in a study of monozygotic twins with inflammatory bowel disease. Study-wide findings and caveats: With others, IBD patients shared fewer clonotypes than healthy twins did, especially with disease activity. Diversity of TCRbeta measured by inverse Simpson was lower in IBD patients than in healthy co-twins.

Concerning this clonotype: Its target is unknown.

Germline V gene lookup returns CDR1 MRHNA and CDR2 SNTAGT. The CDR3 length is 15 residues. Unsorted whole blood yielded the total RNA, with T cells left unselected. Addition of UMIs with a 6-nucleotide sample barcode was achieved by template switching. TCRdb processed the 5' RACE reads again and assigns one entry to each CDR3 protein, with no DNA. The sample has over 350,000 distinct CDR3 sequences. The receptor's source is a human donor with ulcerative colitis or Crohn's disease, or a healthy co-twin of an affected twin (not recorded which). The sequenced material came from blood. The chain employs TRBV6-4 and TRBJ2-3; TCRdb reports TRBD2, a call that lacks DNA to check it against. The CDR3 here is CASKREGLSTDTQYF.